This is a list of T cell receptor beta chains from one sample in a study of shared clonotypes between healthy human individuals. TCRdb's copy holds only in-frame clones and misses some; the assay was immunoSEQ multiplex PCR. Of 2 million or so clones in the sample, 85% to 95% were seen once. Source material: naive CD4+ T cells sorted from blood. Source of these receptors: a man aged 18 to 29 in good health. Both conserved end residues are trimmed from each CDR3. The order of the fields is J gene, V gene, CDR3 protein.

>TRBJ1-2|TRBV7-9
ASNPLDDLYGYT
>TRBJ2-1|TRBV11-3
ASSLLAGLDEQF
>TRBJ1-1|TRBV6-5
ASSSRVAQQNTEAF
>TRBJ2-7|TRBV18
ASSLYEQY
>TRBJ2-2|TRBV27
ASSLWSGTGELF
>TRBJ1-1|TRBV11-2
ASSLDENTEAF
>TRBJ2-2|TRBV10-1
ASSAEYTGELF
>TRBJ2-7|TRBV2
ASNPGQGAYEQY
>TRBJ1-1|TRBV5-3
ARSLLRDVNTEAF
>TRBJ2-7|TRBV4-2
ASSQEVGQGGNYEQY
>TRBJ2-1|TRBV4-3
ASSPTHTSGNNEQF
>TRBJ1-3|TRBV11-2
ASSLGTVGNTIY
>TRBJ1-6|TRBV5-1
ASSLERVANSPLH
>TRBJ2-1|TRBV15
ATSRDRGSSSRNEQF
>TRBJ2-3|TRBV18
ASSPYGDPTDTQY
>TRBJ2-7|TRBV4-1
ASSQDRQSYEQY
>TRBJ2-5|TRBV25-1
ASSQPTGLQETQY
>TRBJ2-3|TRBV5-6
ASRVQELTDTQY
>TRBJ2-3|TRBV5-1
ASSLDGTSDADTQY
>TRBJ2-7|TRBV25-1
ASSKAGILYEQY
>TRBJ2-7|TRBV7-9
ASSSGLPGYEQY
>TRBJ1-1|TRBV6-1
ASSLDRNTEAF
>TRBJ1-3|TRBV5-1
ASSPPSSGNTIY
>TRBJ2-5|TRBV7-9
ASSSPRDIGETQY
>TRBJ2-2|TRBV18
ASSADRSNTGELF
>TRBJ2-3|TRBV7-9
ASSLGTVTDTQY
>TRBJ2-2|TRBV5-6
ASSLGGRGTGELF
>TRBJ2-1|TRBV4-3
ASSHGLAGGYNEQF